The entry that follows covers one T cell receptor beta chain sequence. These data originate in a study of cytomegalovirus exposure and HLA in healthy donors. Profiling relied on immunoSEQ multiplex PCR, and the TCRdb table lists in-frame clones only, not all of them. The sample holds 250,000 to 400,000 clones, around 90% seen once. This CDR3 has 15 amino acids. The germline V and J ends were trimmed by 3 bases and 9 bases, with 21 bases remaining between them. Looked up from germline, CDR1 is SGHNT and CDR2 is YYREEE (reference sequence). The clonotype comes from a man under 40 in good health and CMV-seronegative. Sequences were obtained from PBMCs. The chain is built from TRBV5-4 and TRBJ2-5; tentatively, D is TRBD1 (5 bases). CDR3 DNA sequence: TGTGCCAGCAGCTATGGGTGGGCCGCGTCCAGGGCCCAGTACTTC. Its protein is CASSYGWAASRAQYF.